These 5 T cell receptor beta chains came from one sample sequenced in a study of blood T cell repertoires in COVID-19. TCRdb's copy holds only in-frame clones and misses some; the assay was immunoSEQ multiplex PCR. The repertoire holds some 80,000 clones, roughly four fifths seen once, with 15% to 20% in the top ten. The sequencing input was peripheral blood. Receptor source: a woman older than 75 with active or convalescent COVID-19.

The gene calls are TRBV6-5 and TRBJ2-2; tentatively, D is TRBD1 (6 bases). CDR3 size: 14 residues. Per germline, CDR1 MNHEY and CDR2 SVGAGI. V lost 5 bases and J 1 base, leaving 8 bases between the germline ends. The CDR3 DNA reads TGTGCCAGCAGTCCGGGACAGAACACCGGGGAGCTGTTTTTT. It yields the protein CASSPGQNTGELFF.

The CDR3 region is CASSLVQGLYEQYF. In DNA, the CDR3 is TGCGCCAGCAGCTTGGTACAGGGCCTCTACGAGCAGTACTTC. V is TRBV5-1 and J is TRBJ2-7; tentative D call: TRBD1 (6 bases). Trimming left V 0 bases short and J 3 bases short, with 10 bases between. The CDR3 sequence is 14 residues long. Germline V gene data show CDR1 as SGHRS and CDR2 as YFSETQ.

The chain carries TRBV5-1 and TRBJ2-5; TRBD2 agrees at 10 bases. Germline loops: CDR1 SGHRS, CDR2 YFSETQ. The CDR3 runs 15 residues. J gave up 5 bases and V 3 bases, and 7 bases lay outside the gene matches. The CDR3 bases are TGCGCCAGCAGCTCGTCCGGGACTAGCGATGAGACCCAGTACTTC. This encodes CASSSSGTSDETQYF.

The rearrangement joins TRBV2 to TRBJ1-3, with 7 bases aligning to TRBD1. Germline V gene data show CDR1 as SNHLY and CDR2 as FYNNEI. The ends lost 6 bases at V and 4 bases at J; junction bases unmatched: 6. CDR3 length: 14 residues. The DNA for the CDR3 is TGTGCCAGCAGACCGACAGGGCCCGGAAACACCATATATTTT. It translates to CASRPTGPGNTIYF.

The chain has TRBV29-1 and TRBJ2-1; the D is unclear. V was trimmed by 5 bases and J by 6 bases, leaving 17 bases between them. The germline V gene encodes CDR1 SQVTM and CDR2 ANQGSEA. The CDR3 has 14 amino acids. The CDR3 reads CSVSPLYSPNEQFF. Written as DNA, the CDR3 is TGCAGCGTTTCCCCCCTTTATTCCCCCAATGAGCAGTTCTTC.